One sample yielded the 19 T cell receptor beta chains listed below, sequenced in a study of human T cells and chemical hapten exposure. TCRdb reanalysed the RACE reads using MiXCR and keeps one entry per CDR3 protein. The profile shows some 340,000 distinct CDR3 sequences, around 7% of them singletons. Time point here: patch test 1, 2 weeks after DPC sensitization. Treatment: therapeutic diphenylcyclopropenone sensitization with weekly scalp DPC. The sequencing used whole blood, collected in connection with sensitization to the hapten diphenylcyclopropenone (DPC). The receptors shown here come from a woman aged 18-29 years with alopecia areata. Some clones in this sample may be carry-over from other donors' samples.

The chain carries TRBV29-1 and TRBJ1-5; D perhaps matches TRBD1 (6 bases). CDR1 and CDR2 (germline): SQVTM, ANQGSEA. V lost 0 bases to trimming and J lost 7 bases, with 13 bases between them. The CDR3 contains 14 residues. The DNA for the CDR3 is TGCAGCGTTGAAGAACAGGGCTCGGGGCAGCCCCAGCATTTT. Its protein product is CSVEEQGSGQPQHF.

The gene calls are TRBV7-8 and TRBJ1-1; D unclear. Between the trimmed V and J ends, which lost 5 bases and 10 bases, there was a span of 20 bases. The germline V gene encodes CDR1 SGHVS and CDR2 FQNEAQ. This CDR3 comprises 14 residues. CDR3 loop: CASSPGSAHDRAFF. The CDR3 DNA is TGTGCCAGCAGCCCAGGTTCGGCGCACGACCGAGCTTTCTTT.

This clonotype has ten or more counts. DNA of the CDR3: TGCGCCAGCAGCTTAAGCCCCGGGACAGGGCTTGAAGCTTTCTTT. Translating it yields CASSLSPGTGLEAFF. The V gene is TRBV5-1, the J gene TRBJ1-1, with TRBD1 matching over 9 bases. Germline V CDR1 and CDR2: SGHRS, YFSETQ. This CDR3 is built from 15 residues. V lost 2 bases and J lost 7; bases outside the gene matches: 9.

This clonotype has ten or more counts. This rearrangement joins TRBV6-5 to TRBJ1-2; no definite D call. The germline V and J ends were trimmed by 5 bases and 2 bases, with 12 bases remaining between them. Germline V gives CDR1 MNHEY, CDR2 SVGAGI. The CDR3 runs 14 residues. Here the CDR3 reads CASSTGFENYGYTF. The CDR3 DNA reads TGTGCCAGCAGTACGGGGTTTGAGAACTATGGCTACACCTTC.

CDR3 DNA sequence: TGTGCCAGCAGTTCTGGGATTAGCACAGATACGCAGTATTTT. Its protein product is CASSSGISTDTQYF. V and J are TRBV7-2 and TRBJ2-3; D is undetermined. Per germline, CDR1 SGHTA and CDR2 FQGNSA. The CDR3 is made up of 14 amino acids. Trimming took 6 bases from V and 0 from J, leaving 10 bases between them.

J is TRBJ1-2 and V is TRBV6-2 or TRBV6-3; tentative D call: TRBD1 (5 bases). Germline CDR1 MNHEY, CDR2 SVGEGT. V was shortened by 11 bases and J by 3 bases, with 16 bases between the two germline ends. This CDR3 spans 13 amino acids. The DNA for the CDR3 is TGTGCCTCCACCTACGACAGATACTATGGCTACACCTTC. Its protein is CASTYDRYYGYTF.

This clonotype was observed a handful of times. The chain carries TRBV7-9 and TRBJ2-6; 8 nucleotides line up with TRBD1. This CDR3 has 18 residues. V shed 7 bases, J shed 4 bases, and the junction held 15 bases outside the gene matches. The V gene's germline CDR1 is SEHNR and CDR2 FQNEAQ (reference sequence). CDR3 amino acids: CASTTPGQARLGANVLTF. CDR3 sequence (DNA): TGTGCCAGCACCACCCCGGGACAGGCCCGCTTAGGGGCCAACGTCCTGACTTTC.

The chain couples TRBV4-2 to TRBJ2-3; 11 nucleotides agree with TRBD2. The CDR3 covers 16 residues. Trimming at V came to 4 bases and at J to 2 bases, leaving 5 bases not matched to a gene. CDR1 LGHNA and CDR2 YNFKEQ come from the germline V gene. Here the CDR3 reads CASSLASGGPTDTQYF. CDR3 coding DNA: TGTGCCAGCAGCCTCGCTAGCGGGGGGCCCACAGATACGCAGTATTTT.

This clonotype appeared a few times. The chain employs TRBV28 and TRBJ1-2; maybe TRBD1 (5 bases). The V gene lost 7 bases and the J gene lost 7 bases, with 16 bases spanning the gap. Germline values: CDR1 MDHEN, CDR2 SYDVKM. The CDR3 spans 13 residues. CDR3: CASTTRVFLGYTF. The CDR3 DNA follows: TGTGCCAGCACCACCAGGGTGTTCCTTGGCTACACCTTC.

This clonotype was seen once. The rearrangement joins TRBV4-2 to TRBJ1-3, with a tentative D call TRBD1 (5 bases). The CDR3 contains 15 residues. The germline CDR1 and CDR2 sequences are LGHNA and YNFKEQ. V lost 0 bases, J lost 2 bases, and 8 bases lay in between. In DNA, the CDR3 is TGTGCCAGCAGCCAAGAGGGAGGGGCTGGAAACACCATATATTTT. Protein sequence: CASSQEGGAGNTIYF.

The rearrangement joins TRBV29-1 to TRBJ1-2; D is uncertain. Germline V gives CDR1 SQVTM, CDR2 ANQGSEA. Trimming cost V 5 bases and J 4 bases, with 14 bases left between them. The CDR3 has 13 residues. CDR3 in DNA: TGCAGCGTTCTACCCCCGGGCCGCTATGGCTACACCTTC. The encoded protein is CSVLPPGRYGYTF.

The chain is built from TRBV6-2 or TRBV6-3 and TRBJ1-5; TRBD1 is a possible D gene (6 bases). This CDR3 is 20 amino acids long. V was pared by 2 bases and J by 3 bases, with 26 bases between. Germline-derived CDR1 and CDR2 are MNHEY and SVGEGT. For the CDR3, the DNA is TGTGCCAGCAGTTACCCTGGACAGAGATTTGAGGTGGCTCACAATCAGCCCCAGCATTTT. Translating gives CASSYPGQRFEVAHNQPQHF.

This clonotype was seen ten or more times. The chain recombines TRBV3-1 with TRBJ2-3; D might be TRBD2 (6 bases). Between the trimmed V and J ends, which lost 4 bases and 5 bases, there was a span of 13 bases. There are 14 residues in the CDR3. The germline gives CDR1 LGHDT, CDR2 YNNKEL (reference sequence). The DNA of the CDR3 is TGTGCCAGCAGCCCCGGTTGGGGGGAAGATACGCAGTATTTT. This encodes CASSPGWGEDTQYF.

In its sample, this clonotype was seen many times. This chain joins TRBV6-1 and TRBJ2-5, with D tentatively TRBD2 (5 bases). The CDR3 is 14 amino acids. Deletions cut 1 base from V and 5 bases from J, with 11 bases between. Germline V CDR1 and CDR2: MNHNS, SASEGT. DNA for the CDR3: TGTGCCAGCAGTGAAGTAGCGTTTGGGGAGACCCAGTACTTC. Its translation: CASSEVAFGETQYF.

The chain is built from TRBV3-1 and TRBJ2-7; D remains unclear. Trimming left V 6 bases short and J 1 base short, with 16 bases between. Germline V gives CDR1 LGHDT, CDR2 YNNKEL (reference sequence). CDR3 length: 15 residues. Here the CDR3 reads CASSPNLVRSYEQYF. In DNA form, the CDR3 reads TGTGCCAGCAGTCCTAATCTAGTACGGTCCTACGAGCAGTACTTC.

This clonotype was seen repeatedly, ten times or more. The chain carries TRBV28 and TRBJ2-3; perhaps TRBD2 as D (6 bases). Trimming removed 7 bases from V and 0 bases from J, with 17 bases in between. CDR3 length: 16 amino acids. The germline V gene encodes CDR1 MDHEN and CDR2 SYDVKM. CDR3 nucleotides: TGTGCCAGCACCAGTCCGCGGGGTACTAGCACAGATACGCAGTATTTT. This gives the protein CASTSPRGTSTDTQYF.

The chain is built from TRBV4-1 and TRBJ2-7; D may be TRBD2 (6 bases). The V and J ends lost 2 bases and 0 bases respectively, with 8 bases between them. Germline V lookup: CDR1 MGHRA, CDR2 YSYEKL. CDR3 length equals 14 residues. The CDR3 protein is CASSQIAASYEQYF. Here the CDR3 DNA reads TGCGCCAGCAGCCAAATAGCGGCCTCCTACGAGCAGTACTTC.

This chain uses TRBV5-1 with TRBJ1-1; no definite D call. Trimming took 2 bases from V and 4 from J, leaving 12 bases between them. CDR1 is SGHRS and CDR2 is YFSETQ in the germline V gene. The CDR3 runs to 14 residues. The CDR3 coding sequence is TGCGCCAGCAGCTTAAGAGGGAGGCTCACTGAAGCTTTCTTT. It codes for CASSLRGRLTEAFF.

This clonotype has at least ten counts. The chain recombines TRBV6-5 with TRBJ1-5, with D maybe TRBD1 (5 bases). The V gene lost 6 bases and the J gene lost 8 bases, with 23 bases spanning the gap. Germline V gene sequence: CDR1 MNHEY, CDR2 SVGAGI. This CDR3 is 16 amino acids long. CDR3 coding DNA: TGTGCCAGCAGCCCTGCTACGAAGGGGAACATCAAGCCCCAGCATTTT. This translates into CASSPATKGNIKPQHF.